The 30 T cell receptor beta chains listed next were all sequenced from one sample in a study of Graves' ophthalmopathy and Graves' hyperthyroidism. Amplification of TCR beta CDR3 regions used RNA transcripts. HTBI primers were used in a first-round RT-PCR, which preceded a second-round multiplex PCR. TCRdb itself ran the multiplex PCR reads through MiXCR, one entry per CDR3 protein. The sample has around 600,000 distinct CDR3 sequences; about two fifths are singletons. Source material: peripheral blood. These receptors all stem from an adult man with Graves' ophthalmopathy.

Comments on this clonotype: Given a much more abundant clone one base away, this may be a read error. The V and J genes are TRBV10-3 and TRBJ1-1; possibly TRBD1 for D (5 bases). V was clipped by 6 bases and J by 2 bases, with 16 bases between them. Germline values: CDR1 ENHRY, CDR2 SYGVKD. CDR3 length: 15 amino acids. The CDR3 is CAIRGDEGKNTEAFF. CDR3 DNA: TGTGCCATCAGGGGGGACGAGGGGAAAAACACTGAAGCTTTCTTT.

To note about this clonotype: This may arise from a read error, as a much more abundant clone is one base away. The rearrangement links TRBV24-1 to TRBJ2-2; perhaps TRBD1 as D (7 bases). This CDR3 has 16 residues. Germline CDR1 reads KGHDR; CDR2 reads SFDVKD. Written as DNA, the CDR3 is TGTGCCACCAGTGATTCAGGACAGGCATACACCGGGGGGCTGTTTTTT. It translates to CATSDSGQAYTGGLFF.

This clonotype was counted at least ten times. The CDR3 loop is CASSLVGKVNTEAFF. The CDR3 region has the DNA TGTGCCAGCAGCTTGGTGGGCAAAGTGAACACTGAAGCTTTCTTT. This sequence joins TRBV5-6 and TRBJ1-1; no clear D gene. The CDR3 spans 15 residues. CDR1 is SGHDT, CDR2 YYEEEE, per germline. The V end lost 0 bases, the J end lost 0 bases, and 9 bases lay between the germline ends.

This clonotype showed up just a few times. A read error may explain this, as a much larger clone is one base away. This chain joins TRBV7-2 and TRBJ2-5; D is uncertain. V was trimmed by 3 bases and J by 2 bases, leaving 7 bases between them. The CDR3 is 13 amino acids. Germline V gene data show CDR1 as SGHTA and CDR2 as FQGNSA. Here the CDR3 reads CTSSLYRQETQYF. DNA for the CDR3: TGTACCAGCAGCTTGTACAGACAAGAGACCCAGTACTTC.

This clonotype was counted only a few times. The V call is TRBV19, the J call TRBJ1-4, with TRBD1 matching over 7 bases. The V gene's germline CDR1 is LNHDA and CDR2 SQIVND (reference sequence). Losses at the gene ends were 1 base for V and 8 bases for J; bases not matched to a gene: 16. This CDR3 contains 18 residues. The DNA for the CDR3 is TGTGCCAGTAGTATAGTCACCTCACGAAAGGGGGCGTGGGAAAAACTGTTTTTT. Its protein is CASSIVTSRKGAWEKLFF.

The table lists this clonotype with many counts. The chain couples TRBV10-2 to TRBJ2-5; 9 bases match TRBD2. This CDR3 spans 16 amino acids. After removal of 2 bases from V and 2 bases from J, the junction contained 6 bases not matched to a gene. CDR1 is WSHSY and CDR2 is SAAADI in the germline V gene. Here the CDR3 DNA reads TGCGCCAGCAGTGAGGGGCTAGCGGGGTTTCAAGAGACCCAGTACTTC. Its translation: CASSEGLAGFQETQYF.

The gene calls are TRBV7-2 and TRBJ2-5; TRBD2 is a possible D gene (5 bases). Trimming took off 5 bases at V and 5 bases at J, with 18 bases between the two ends. Germline V CDR1 and CDR2: SGHTA, FQGNSA. This CDR3 comprises 15 residues. The CDR3 here is CASSQDTEGSETQYF. CDR3 sequence (DNA): TGTGCCAGCAGCCAAGACACAGAGGGCAGTGAGACCCAGTACTTC.

This clonotype was recorded at least ten times. A junction boundary mismatches the germline segment, possibly from a read error. The chain recombines TRBV10-3 with TRBJ1-5; D might be TRBD1 (5 bases). Germline values: CDR1 ENHRY, CDR2 SYGVKD. The CDR3 loop spans 14 amino acids. The CDR3 loop reads CAISATVSSQPQHF. The CDR3 DNA reads as TGTGCCATCAGTGCGACAGTAAGCAGTCAGCCCCAGCATTTT.

Many counts were recorded for this clonotype. The chain recombines TRBV6-6 with TRBJ1-5; D is ambiguous. Germline values: CDR1 MNHNY, CDR2 SVGAGI (reference sequence). Trimming stripped 2 bases from V and 4 bases from J, with 6 bases between. The CDR3 covers 13 residues. The CDR3 DNA is TGTGCCAGCAGTTACGCGCCGAATCAGCCCCAGCATTTT. It translates to CASSYAPNQPQHF.

This clonotype has ten or more counts. V usage is TRBV20-1 and J usage is TRBJ2-7, with D possibly TRBD1 on 6 matching bases. The CDR3 totals 13 residues. Trimming removed 4 bases at V and 3 bases at J, with 13 bases between. CDR1 is DFQATT and CDR2 is SNEGSKA in the germline V gene (reference sequence). The chain's CDR3 is CSATHDRNYEQYF. DNA of the CDR3: TGCAGTGCTACACACGACAGGAACTACGAGCAGTACTTC.

On this clonotype itself: Sequence at one end of the junction differs from germline and may be a read error. The chain links TRBV19 to TRBJ1-2; D ambiguous. CDR3 length: 14 amino acids. Germline-derived CDR1 and CDR2 are LNHDA and SQIVND (reference sequence). The CDR3 is CVSSIGGSNYGYTF. The CDR3 DNA is TGTGTCAGTAGTATAGGAGGGTCTAACTATGGCTACACCTTC.

This clonotype was seen repeatedly, ten times or more. This chain joins TRBV11-2 and TRBJ1-2; no reliable D call. Trimming took 0 bases from V and 7 from J, leaving 9 bases between them. Per the germline V gene, CDR1 is SGHAT and CDR2 is FQNNGV. The CDR3 spans 13 residues. For the CDR3, the DNA is TGTGCCAGCAGCTTAGAGCGGGTGGGTGGCTACACCTTC. Translating it yields CASSLERVGGYTF.

About this clonotype itself: Compared with germline, one end of the junction differs, possibly owing to a read error. The CDR3 bases are TGTGCCGGCAGCTTAAACGGTCAGGGGGGGTTCCAGTACTTC. Protein sequence: CAGSLNGQGGFQYF. This chain uses TRBV7-3 with TRBJ2-5; D possibly uses TRBD1 or TRBD2 (7 bases each). The germline V gene has CDR1 SGHTA and CDR2 FQGTGA. CDR3 length: 14 residues.

This clonotype was detected ten times or more. The V gene is TRBV10-2, the J gene TRBJ2-5, with D unresolved. CDR1 and CDR2 (germline): WSHSY, SAAADI. The CDR3 loop spans 12 amino acids. Between the trimmed V and J ends, which lost 4 bases and 7 bases, there was a span of 10 bases. CDR3 region: CASSGNFMTQYF. CDR3 coding DNA: TGCGCCAGCAGTGGTAACTTCATGACCCAGTACTTC.

This clonotype was picked up a small number of times. The chain links TRBV7-9 to TRBJ1-5, with D possibly matching TRBD1 (5 bases). CDR3 length: 15 amino acids. Germline CDR1 SEHNR, CDR2 FQNEAQ (reference sequence). Trimming pared 7 bases from V and 2 bases from J, leaving 15 bases between. The CDR3 DNA reads as TGTGCCAGCACTCCCGGGGGTTCTGGCAATCAGCCCCAGCATTTT. Its translation: CASTPGGSGNQPQHF.

This clonotype was detected ten times or more. The chain carries TRBV12-3 or TRBV12-4 and TRBJ2-6, with unresolved D. V was cut by 2 bases and J by 2 bases, with 4 bases left in between. CDR3 length equals 14 residues. This CDR3 reads CASSLSAGANVLTF. CDR3 DNA sequence: TGTGCCAGCAGTTTAAGTGCTGGGGCCAACGTCCTGACTTTC.

Remarks on this clonotype: This sequence may be a read error, since a much larger clone differs from it by one base. The J gene is TRBJ2-7, the V gene TRBV7-9, with TRBD1 as a possible D gene (6 bases). Germline CDR1 is SEHNR and CDR2 is FQNEAQ (reference sequence). Deletions cut 8 bases from V and 0 bases from J, with 17 bases between. The CDR3 is 15 amino acids. The CDR3 sequence: CASGSRTDTSYEQYF. As DNA, the CDR3 is TGTGCCAGCGGCTCGAGGACAGATACCTCCTACGAGCAGTACTTC.

This chain joins TRBV25-1 and TRBJ2-7; 8 bases agree with TRBD2. V shed 7 bases, J shed 5 bases, and the junction held 7 bases outside the gene matches. The germline V gene encodes CDR1 MGHDK and CDR2 SYGVNS. The length of the CDR3 is 13 residues. Here the CDR3 DNA reads TGTGCCAGCACTCTAGCGGGTGTCCACGAGCAGTACTTC. This sequence encodes CASTLAGVHEQYF.

Worth noting for this clonotype: Relative to the germline gene, one junction end is altered; a read error may explain this. This chain uses TRBV15 with TRBJ1-1; 8 nucleotides match TRBD1. This CDR3 region has 14 residues. CDR1 and CDR2 (germline): LNHNV, YYDKDF (reference sequence). The CDR3 DNA reads TGTGCCACCTGCAACGGACAGGGCAACACCGAAGCTTTCTTT. Its protein product is CATCNGQGNTEAFF.

This clonotype was picked up a small number of times. V and J are TRBV20-1 and TRBJ2-5, with D perhaps being TRBD1 or TRBD2 (5 bases each). The CDR3 is 13 residues long. V was pared by 1 base and J by 5 bases, with 11 bases between. The V gene's germline CDR1 is DFQATT and CDR2 SNEGSKA (reference sequence). The CDR3 coding sequence is TGCAGTGCTAGAGTTTTAGGGGACGAGACCCAGTACTTC. Translated: CSARVLGDETQYF.

The table lists this clonotype with a few counts. V is TRBV7-8 and J is TRBJ1-1, with D uncertain. The V gene's germline CDR1 is SGHVS and CDR2 FQNEAQ. The V end was cut by 4 bases, the J end by 1 base, with 13 bases between. CDR3 length: 15 amino acids. CDR3 residues: CASSWAGERNTEAFF. CDR3 coding DNA: TGTGCCAGCAGCTGGGCAGGAGAAAGGAACACTGAAGCTTTCTTT.

The chain uses TRBV6-2 or TRBV6-3 and TRBJ2-7; unclear D gene. CDR1 MNHEY and CDR2 SVGEGT come from the germline V gene. The V end lost 6 bases, the J end lost 2 bases, and 11 bases lay between the germline ends. The CDR3 covers 13 residues. In DNA form, the CDR3 reads TGTGCCAGCAGCCCCTTCTACGCCTACGAGCAGTACTTC. It yields the protein CASSPFYAYEQYF.

The chain couples TRBV7-9 to TRBJ1-2, with D tentatively TRBD1 (5 bases). CDR1 SEHNR and CDR2 FQNEAQ come from the germline V gene (reference sequence). This CDR3 has 13 residues. The germline V and J ends were trimmed by 1 base and 7 bases, with 10 bases remaining between them. The CDR3 reads CASSLGGALGYTF. For the CDR3, the DNA is TGTGCCAGCAGCTTAGGAGGGGCGCTTGGCTACACCTTC.

The V and J genes are TRBV5-4 and TRBJ2-5; 11 bases align to TRBD1. From germline, CDR1 is SGHNT and CDR2 YYREEE (reference sequence). CDR3 length: 13 residues. Losses at the gene ends were 2 bases for V and 14 bases for J; bases not matched to a gene: 8. DNA of the CDR3: TGTGCCAGCAGCTTCGGGACAGGGGGGTTGGTTTACTTC. The encoded protein is CASSFGTGGLVYF. The whole variable domain, remainder taken from reference TRBV5-4 and TRBJ2-5, is ETGVTQSPTHLIKTRGQQVTLRCSSQSGHNTVSWYQQALGQGPQFIFQYYREEENGRGNFPPRFSGLQFPNYSSELNVNALELDDSALYLCASSFGTGGLVYFGPGTRLLVL.

This clonotype has more than one count but fewer than ten. One end of the junction varies from germline; a read error may be responsible. The chain employs TRBV29-1 and TRBJ2-6; D is tentatively TRBD1 or TRBD2 (5 bases each). Per germline, CDR1 SQVTM and CDR2 ANQGSEA. This CDR3 has 10 amino acids. CDR3 nucleotide sequence: TGCAGCGTTGAAGATCGAGGGACCGGGTTC. Translated: CSVEDRGTGF.

A few counts support this clonotype. The chain recombines TRBV2 with TRBJ2-7; D gene ambiguous. From germline, CDR1 is SNHLY and CDR2 FYNNEI. The CDR3 consists of 15 residues. Trimming cost V 5 bases and J 0 bases, with 14 bases left between them. The CDR3 DNA follows: TGTGCCAGCAGTTCTTGGACCGGTATCTCCTACGAGCAGTACTTC. Its translation is CASSSWTGISYEQYF.

Turning to this clonotype: This may arise from a read error, as a much more abundant clone is one base away. The V call is TRBV5-6, the J call TRBJ2-7; D unresolved. The V end lost 7 bases, the J end lost 0 bases, and 11 bases lay between the germline ends. In germline, CDR1 is SGHDT, CDR2 YYEEEE. The CDR3 covers 13 residues. The CDR3 nucleotides read TGTGCCAGCTACGAACGCCACTCCTACGAGCAGTACTTC. Protein sequence: CASYERHSYEQYF.

This clonotype was counted many times. V and J are TRBV29-1 and TRBJ1-1, with 8 bases that match TRBD1. Germline assignment: CDR1 SQVTM and CDR2 ANQGSEA. There are 12 residues in the CDR3. V trimming: 6 bases; J trimming: 1 base; junction bases outside the gene matches: 1. For the CDR3, the DNA is TGCAGCGTAGGACAGGGGAACACTGAAGCTTTCTTT. As protein: CSVGQGNTEAFF.

Details on this clonotype: It may be a read error: a sequence one base away is much more abundant. This rearrangement joins TRBV14 to TRBJ2-7; tentatively, D is TRBD2 (5 bases). Germline CDR1 SGHDN, CDR2 FVKESK. The CDR3 loop spans 15 amino acids. V dropped 6 bases and J dropped 2 bases, with 17 bases sitting between them. CDR3 sequence: CASSLDLTSAYEQYF. DNA for the CDR3: TGTGCCAGCAGTTTGGACTTAACGAGCGCCTACGAGCAGTACTTC.

About this clonotype itself: A much larger clone lies a single base off, so this may be a read error. V is TRBV7-2 and J is TRBJ1-1; D not resolved. The CDR3 is made up of 14 amino acids. Germline-derived CDR1 and CDR2 are SGHTA and FQGNSA. V lost 5 bases and J 0 bases, leaving 10 bases between the germline ends. Here the CDR3 reads CASSRRFMNTEAFF. The CDR3 DNA reads as TGTGCCAGCAGCCGACGCTTCATGAACACTGAAGCTTTCTTT.